This TCR beta chain is drawn from a study of blood T cell repertoires in COVID-19. Study at large: PBMCs, B-cell-depleted T cells, or T cells were the source of the cDNA or gDNA that made up the material.

Followed longitudinally, the Seattle patients had been enrolled during active infection. This clone was seen just once. Germline V gives CDR1 MDHEN, CDR2 SYDVKM. Between the trimmed V and J ends, which lost 7 bases and 5 bases, there was a span of 17 bases. The CDR3 length is 15 residues. In the study's own analysis: Using reference gene primer amplification, nucleated cell counts were estimated. TCRdb's copy holds only in-frame clones and misses some; the assay was immunoSEQ multiplex PCR. V and J calls and clone size come straight from that table; D and trimming were deduced from the DNA. The sample has 70,000 to 90,000 clones; roughly 85% are singletons.

This clonotype was obtained from a man aged 45 to 65 with COVID-19, enrolled during active disease. V and J are TRBV28 and TRBJ1-4, with D maybe TRBD1 (5 bases). Sequencing was performed on peripheral blood. CDR3 nucleotide sequence: TGTGCCAGCACAGTGGGGGGAATTTTGAATGAAAAACTGTTTTTT. Protein: CASTVGGILNEKLFF.